The sequence of this T cell receptor beta chain was determined in a study of cytomegalovirus exposure and HLA in healthy donors. The study's findings and limits: Whilst most TCR sequences proved rare, a subset of public TCRs occurred across many donors. According to a later analysis, TCR clusters from the first cohort tended to co-occur in the 120 or so validation repertoires.

This CDR3 has 15 amino acids. CDR1 LGHNA and CDR2 YSLEER come from the germline V gene. The J segment lost 5 bases and the V segment lost 0 bases, leaving 3 bases of the junction unmatched. On this clone itself: What it binds is not known.

The donors belonged to the roughly 130-subject validation cohort, separate from the roughly 710-subject first cohort. Produced via immunoSEQ multiplex PCR; TCRdb's table is partial and in-frame only. The table records some 83,000 clones, roughly 94% of them present only once. The sequence was obtained from a woman under 30 in good health and CMV-seropositive. The sample taken for sequencing was PBMCs. The chain couples TRBV4-3 to TRBJ2-1; TRBD1 matches 8 bases. The CDR3 sequence is CASSQEDRVDNEQFF. CDR3 sequence (DNA): TGCGCCAGCAGCCAAGAGGACAGGGTGGACAATGAGCAGTTCTTC.